This T cell receptor (beta chain) derives from a study of Graves' ophthalmopathy and Graves' hyperthyroidism. Notes on the study in general: As the model predicted ophthalmopathy progression, it achieved a sensitivity of 70.59% and a specificity of roughly 72%.

TCR beta CDR3 regions were amplified from RNA transcripts. Following a first-round RT-PCR that used HTBI primers, a second-round multiplex PCR was carried out. Using its own MiXCR run on the multiplex PCR reads, TCRdb lists one record per CDR3 protein. In the table there are around 1,200,000 distinct CDR3 sequences, about two fifths of which are singletons. CDR1 and CDR2 from the germline V gene are MGHDK and SYGVNS. The CDR3 has 14 amino acids. Germline trimming cut 8 bases from V and 12 bases from J; bases unmatched to any gene: 17. For this clonotype: The antigen remains unidentified.

Hyperthyroidism cases were recent diagnoses of under 2 months' duration in people aged 18 to 65. It was on clinical symptoms, serum thyroxine, TRAb, thyroid ultrasound and orbital computed tomography that diagnosis relied. This TCR came from an adult man with Graves' hyperthyroidism. The sample taken for sequencing was peripheral blood or thyroid tissue (not recorded which). The gene calls are TRBV25-1 and TRBJ1-2, with TRBD1 identical over 8 bases. The CDR3 DNA is TGTGCCAGCTATTCGTTGGGACAGGACCCGAAGGACACCTTC. Residues: CASYSLGQDPKDTF.